The TCR beta chain described here comes from a study of T-cell reconstitution after alpha-beta-depleted transplantation in children. Study-wide points: Several hundred expanded graft clones reportedly were the source of alpha-beta T cells about two months after transplant. Diversity of TCRbeta at day 60 was high in some patients, arising from surviving recipient T cells and thymic progenitors.

Unique molecular identifiers were incorporated when the TCRbeta library was constructed. TCRdb reprocessed the PCR reads via MiXCR and lists one record per CDR3 protein. This sample has fewer than 750,000 distinct CDR3 sequences, with 25% to 30% found just once. This clonotype has a count of ten or more. What it recognizes is unknown. The sequencing used PBMCs, collected before TCRalphabeta/CD19-depleted stem cell transplant. The receptor comes from a boy under two years old with Wiskott-Aldrich syndrome, due to receive a stem cell transplant.

CDR3 in amino acids: CASSQDFAGELFF. The DNA of the CDR3 is TGTGCCAGCAGCCAGGACTTCGCCGGGGAGCTGTTTTTT. The J gene is TRBJ2-2, the V gene TRBV3-1; D is possibly TRBD2 (5 bases). V was clipped by 3 bases and J by 6 bases, with 8 bases between them. The germline V gene has CDR1 LGHDT and CDR2 YNNKEL (reference sequence). The CDR3 length is 13 residues. Full variable domain (rest looked up from reference TRBV3-1 and TRBJ2-2): DTAVSQTPKYLVTQMGNDKSIKCEQNLGHDTMYWYKQDSKKFLKIMFSYNNKELIINETVPNRFSPKSPDKAHLNLHINSLELGDSAVYFCASSQDFAGELFFGEGSRLTVL.